This TCR beta chain was observed in a study of cytomegalovirus exposure and HLA in healthy donors. The table lists this clone with a few counts. Although they were nominally healthy when sampled, donors likely had unrecorded immune exposures. From germline, CDR1 is KGHSH and CDR2 LQKENI. Between the trimmed V and J ends, which lost 6 bases and 0 bases, there was a span of 7 bases. The CDR3 length is 13 residues. Primers included in the PCR were 60 Vbeta and 13 Jbeta primers. Sequenced by immunoSEQ multiplex PCR; TCRdb stores in-frame clones only, minus some. The table records roughly 100,000 clones, under 80% of them present only once.

The V and J genes are TRBV18 and TRBJ2-3; D call uncertain. The sequencing sample was made of PBMCs. The origin of this receptor is a woman aged 18 to 35 in good health and CMV-seropositive. In nucleotides, the CDR3 is TGTGCCAGCTCTCCCCCTAGCACAGATACGCAGTATTTT. It specifies CASSPPSTDTQYF.